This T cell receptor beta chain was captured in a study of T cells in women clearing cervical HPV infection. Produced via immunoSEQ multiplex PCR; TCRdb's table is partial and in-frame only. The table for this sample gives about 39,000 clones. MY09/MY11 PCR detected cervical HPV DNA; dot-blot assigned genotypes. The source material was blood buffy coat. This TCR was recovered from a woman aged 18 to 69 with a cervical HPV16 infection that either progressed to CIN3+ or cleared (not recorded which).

Incomplete CDR3 DNA: TGCAGTGCTAGAGATCTGGGGGTAGCGGGGGGATATGAG. Its protein is CSARDLGVAGGYE. The full CDR3 protein reads CSARDLGVAGGYEQFF. V usage is TRBV20-1 and J usage is TRBJ2-1, with TRBD2 identical over 10 bases. The CDR3 extends 3 residues past the end of the read, so its final part is completed from the germline J gene. This CDR3 is built from 16 residues. The ends lost 0 bases at V and 8 bases at J; junction bases unmatched: 10. Germline V CDR1 and CDR2: DFQATT, SNEGSKA (reference sequence).